These 32 T cell receptor beta chains originate from one sample sequenced in a study of shared clonotypes between healthy human individuals (dated by TCRdb to 2018 to 2021). To prepare the library, the immunoSEQ multiplex PCR assay was applied. TCRdb's version of the immuneACCESS table is confined to in-frame rearrangements and falls short of the full clone set. An unresolved V gene accounts for under half of the shortfall where checked; the remainder is of unknown origin. This sample lists about 380,000 clones; approximately 97% were detected once. 0.32% of the sample rests with the top ten. The sample taken for sequencing was memory CD8+ T cells sorted from blood. The cell subset or site label here, explained by the study, means: CD45RO+ cells pooled with CCR7-negative TemRA cells. These receptors came from a man aged 25 to 45 in good health.

The chain is built from TRBV2 and TRBJ2-2; 13 bases line up with TRBD2. The CDR3 is 17 residues long. CDR1 SNHLY and CDR2 FYNNEI come from the germline V gene. V shed 2 bases and J 1 base; nucleotides not matched to a gene: 1. The CDR3, as DNA: TGTGCCAGCAGTGAAACTAGCGGGAGGGGGAACACCGGGGAGCTGTTTTTT. It translates to CASSETSGRGNTGELFF. The whole variable domain, remainder taken from reference TRBV2 and TRBJ2-2, is EPEVTQTPSHQVTQMGQEVILRCVPISNHLYFYWYRQILGQKVEFLVSFYNNEISEKSEIFDDQFSVERPDGSNFTLKIRSTKLEDSAMYFCASSETSGRGNTGELFFGEGSRLTVL.

This chain uses TRBV30 with TRBJ2-3; D may be TRBD1 or TRBD2 (5 bases each). CDR3 length: 14 amino acids. V lost 1 base and J lost 5, with 13 bases in between. CDR1 and CDR2 (germline): GTSNPN, SVGIG (reference sequence). The CDR3 region is CAWSARVARDTQYF. CDR3 sequence (DNA): TGTGCCTGGAGTGCCAGGGTAGCGCGAGATACGCAGTATTTT.

The chain joins TRBV7-9 to TRBJ1-1, with a weak D call TRBD1 (5 bases). Trimming took off 1 base at V and 4 bases at J, with 13 bases between the two ends. The CDR3 consists of 15 residues. The germline V gene encodes CDR1 SEHNR and CDR2 FQNEAQ (reference sequence). The CDR3 region has the DNA TGTGCCAGCAGCTTAGGCCGGATGGGGGGCACTGAAGCTTTCTTT. Translating it yields CASSLGRMGGTEAFF.

A note on this clone: At the DNA level, this CDR3 is encoded by other sequences in the same sample as well. CDR3 in amino acids: CASSSQGQPQHF. CDR3 nucleotide sequence: TGTGCCAGCAGTTCACAGGGGCAGCCCCAGCATTTT. V and J are TRBV28 and TRBJ1-5, with 7 bases lining up with TRBD1. CDR3 size: 12 residues. Trimming at V came to 4 bases and at J to 7 bases, leaving 1 base not matched to a gene. Per the germline V gene, CDR1 is MDHEN and CDR2 is SYDVKM.

There are a few counts of this clone. This chain links TRBV25-1 with TRBJ2-1; either TRBD1 or TRBD2 may fit D (6 bases each). With 4 bases removed from V and 9 bases from J, the gap between germline ends came to 19 bases. Germline V gives CDR1 MGHDK, CDR2 SYGVNS. CDR3 length: 15 residues. CDR3 residues: CASSGRLRGVGEQFF. The DNA of the CDR3 is TGTGCCAGCAGTGGCCGCCTAAGGGGGGTCGGTGAGCAGTTCTTC. Variable domain in full (rest from reference TRBV25-1 and TRBJ2-1): EADIYQTPRYLVIGTGKKITLECSQTMGHDKMYWYQQDPGMELHLIHYSYGVNSTEKGDLSSESTVSRIRTEHFPLTLESARPSHTSQYLCASSGRLRGVGEQFFGPGTRLTVL.

This clone appeared once. This sequence joins TRBV5-4 and TRBJ1-2; 8 positions agree with TRBD1. The germline V gene has CDR1 SGHNT and CDR2 YYREEE (reference sequence). CDR3 length: 14 amino acids. Trimming took 7 bases from V and 4 from J; bases not matched to a gene: 9. CDR3 sequence: CASGYGTGIYGYTF. The CDR3 DNA follows: TGTGCCAGCGGGTACGGGACAGGTATCTATGGCTACACCTTC.

V usage is TRBV18 and J usage is TRBJ2-7; 7 nucleotides align to TRBD1. The J segment lost 7 bases and the V segment lost 3 bases, leaving 6 bases of the junction unmatched. The CDR3 is 13 residues long. Looked up from germline, CDR1 is KGHSH and CDR2 is LQKENI. CDR3 region: CASSPGQTREQYF. The CDR3 region has the DNA TGTGCCAGCTCACCGGGACAGACGAGGGAGCAGTACTTC. Based on the CDR3 plus reference TRBV18 and TRBJ2-7, the full variable domain is NAGVMQNPRHLVRRRGQEARLRCSPMKGHSHVYWYRQLPEEGLKFMVYLQKENIIDESGMPKERFSAEFPKEGPSILRIQQVVRGDSAAYFCASSPGQTREQYFGPGTRLTVT.

This rearrangement joins TRBV7-2 to TRBJ2-1; no definite D call. V lost 1 base to trimming and J lost 12 bases, with 13 bases between them. Germline V gene lookup returns CDR1 SGHTA and CDR2 FQGNSA. The CDR3 is 13 amino acids. For the CDR3, the DNA is TGTGCCAGCAGCTTAGTCGGGCTCTCCCCGCAGTTCTTC. Translating gives CASSLVGLSPQFF.

This chain joins TRBV11-1 and TRBJ2-1; 9 nucleotides line up with TRBD2. With 3 bases clipped from V and 7 bases from J, the junction kept 10 bases outside the gene matches. The CDR3 runs to 16 residues. Per the germline V gene, CDR1 is SGHAT and CDR2 is FQDESV (reference sequence). The DNA for the CDR3 is TGTGCCAGCAGCTTTCTTGCTAGCGGGATCAGGAATGAGCAGTTCTTC. Translated, it gives CASSFLASGIRNEQFF.

This chain joins TRBV28 and TRBJ1-5, with TRBD1 matching 8 bases. J gave up 1 base and V 9 bases, and 11 bases lay outside the gene matches. Germline CDR1 MDHEN, CDR2 SYDVKM. This CDR3 has 16 amino acids. The CDR3 coding sequence is TGTGCCAGTCTCGCCCGGACAGGGCTAAGCAATCAGCCCCAGCATTTT. Its protein product is CASLARTGLSNQPQHF. Full variable domain (remainder filled in from reference TRBV28 and TRBJ1-5): DVKVTQSSRYLVKRTGEKVFLECVQDMDHENMFWYRQDPGLGLRLIYFSYDVKMKEKGDIPEGYSVSREKKERFSLILESASTNQTSMYLCASLARTGLSNQPQHFGDGTRLSIL.

The chain couples TRBV2 to TRBJ2-1; the match to TRBD2 covers 8 bases. Trimming cost V 4 bases and J 5 bases; bases outside gene matches: 4. The CDR3 has 14 residues. Germline V CDR1 and CDR2: SNHLY, FYNNEI. The CDR3, as DNA: TGTGCCAGCAGTGGCCAGCGGGAGCACAATGAGCAGTTCTTC. This codes for CASSGQREHNEQFF.

The chain links TRBV2 to TRBJ2-3, with D unresolved. The CDR3 totals 15 residues. Trimming took off 6 bases at V and 0 bases at J, with 13 bases between the two ends. CDR1 is SNHLY and CDR2 is FYNNEI in the germline V gene. The DNA of the CDR3 is TGTGCCAGCAGGCTTCAAAGACATAGCACAGATACGCAGTATTTT. The encoded protein is CASRLQRHSTDTQYF.

V usage is TRBV7-8 and J usage is TRBJ2-3; D remains unclear. Germline loops: CDR1 SGHVS, CDR2 FQNEAQ. V was cut by 4 bases and J by 14 bases, with 13 bases left in between. The CDR3 totals 11 residues. CDR3 DNA: TGTGCCAGCAGCTCACTTGGGAAGTTGTATTTT. Its translation is CASSSLGKLYF.

The CDR3 nucleotides read TGTGCCAGCAGTTTCCCCTGGGTACCGTTCTTC. Its translation: CASSFPWVPFF. The chain recombines TRBV7-9 with TRBJ2-1, with D uncertain. Germline-derived CDR1 and CDR2 are SEHNR and FQNEAQ (reference sequence). This CDR3 comprises 11 residues. The V end lost 6 bases, the J end lost 15 bases, and 15 bases lay between the germline ends.

Turning to this clone: This CDR3 is also generated by other DNA sequences in the sample. The chain combines TRBV19 with TRBJ1-5; 8 positions agree with TRBD1. The trim removed 3 bases at V and 4 bases at J, leaving 5 bases unmatched. The CDR3 length is 15 residues. The germline CDR1 and CDR2 sequences are LNHDA and SQIVND (reference sequence). The CDR3 sequence: CASSIDRGRNQPQHF. The CDR3 bases are TGTGCCAGTAGTATCGACAGGGGTAGGAATCAGCCCCAGCATTTT.

This chain links TRBV23-1 with TRBJ1-5; the match to TRBD1 covers 7 bases. TRBV23-1 falls under the ORF class, with uncertain function. V trimming: 4 bases; J trimming: 2 bases; junction bases outside the gene matches: 2. This CDR3 has 14 amino acids. The CDR3 protein is CASSLGQGNQPQHF. CDR3 coding DNA: TGCGCCAGCAGTCTTGGACAGGGCAATCAGCCCCAGCATTTT.

Remarks on this clone: Germline is not matched at one junction end, which may reflect a read error. The chain is built from TRBV7-7 and TRBJ2-5; D unresolved. Per germline, CDR1 SSHAT and CDR2 FNYEAQ (reference sequence). The CDR3 loop spans 14 amino acids. CDR3 bases: TGTGCTAGCAGCTTAGTAGGTACACAAGAGACCCAGTACTTC. It is translated as CASSLVGTQETQYF. The whole variable domain, remainder taken from reference TRBV7-7 and TRBJ2-5, is GAGVSQSPRYKVTKRGQDVTLRCDPISSHATLYWYQQALGQGPEFLTYFNYEAQPDKSGLPSDRFSAERPEGSISTLTIQRTEQRDSAMYRCASSLVGTQETQYFGPGTRLLVL.

J is TRBJ2-1 and V is TRBV19; 11 bases are shared with TRBD2. The CDR3 totals 12 residues. Germline V gene data show CDR1 as LNHDA and CDR2 as SQIVND (reference sequence). Trimming cost V 6 bases and J 9 bases; bases outside gene matches: 1. The CDR3 loop is CASRLAGGEQFF. The DNA for the CDR3 is TGTGCCAGTAGGCTAGCGGGAGGTGAGCAGTTCTTC.

This sequence joins TRBV11-2 and TRBJ2-5, with unresolved D. The V end was cut by 4 bases, the J end by 5 bases, with 14 bases between. Germline V CDR1 and CDR2: SGHAT, FQNNGV. CDR3 length equals 14 residues. CDR3 nucleotides: TGTGCCAGCAGCTCCGTGAGTGGGGTGGAGACCCAGTACTTC. It encodes CASSSVSGVETQYF.

The V gene is TRBV5-1, the J gene TRBJ1-4; D is ambiguous. CDR1 is SGHRS, CDR2 YFSETQ, per germline. The CDR3 spans 13 residues. Trimming removed 2 bases from V and 5 bases from J, with 7 bases in between. Written as DNA, the CDR3 is TGCGCCAGCAGCTTACGGCCGAATGAAAAACTGTTTTTT. This sequence encodes CASSLRPNEKLFF.

The J gene is TRBJ1-4, the V gene TRBV7-9; a possible D gene is TRBD1 (5 bases). The CDR3 is made up of 17 amino acids. Between the trimmed V and J ends, which lost 2 bases and 0 bases, there was a span of 13 bases. Per the germline V gene, CDR1 is SEHNR and CDR2 is FQNEAQ (reference sequence). The CDR3 nucleotides are TGTGCCAGCAGCTTACCTACAGGAGGGGCAACTAATGAAAAACTGTTTTTT. Encoded protein: CASSLPTGGATNEKLFF.

Here the CDR3 reads CASSITSRPYYEQYF. CDR3 sequence (DNA): TGTGCCAGTAGTATAACGTCAAGGCCCTACTACGAGCAGTACTTC. V usage is TRBV19 and J usage is TRBJ2-7; no clear D. The V gene lost 2 bases and the J gene lost 3 bases, with 14 bases spanning the gap. The CDR3 has 15 amino acids. Germline V CDR1 and CDR2: LNHDA, SQIVND (reference sequence). Complete variable domain (other parts from reference TRBV19 and TRBJ2-7): DGGITQSPKYLFRKEGQNVTLSCEQNLNHDAMYWYRQDPGQGLRLIYYSQIVNDFQKGDIAEGYSVSREKKESFPLTVTSAQKNPTAFYLCASSITSRPYYEQYFGPGTRLTVT.

The J gene is TRBJ2-7, the V gene TRBV5-1; D assignment may be TRBD1 or TRBD2 (5 bases each). The CDR3 runs 15 residues. The V end lost 0 bases, the J end lost 2 bases, and 12 bases lay between the germline ends. Per germline, CDR1 SGHRS and CDR2 YFSETQ. CDR3 in amino acids: CASSLVPGRTYEQYF. CDR3 coding DNA: TGCGCCAGCAGCTTGGTACCGGGACGGACCTACGAGCAGTACTTC.

The chain uses TRBV7-9 and TRBJ1-2; no reliable D call. Germline lookup yields CDR1 SEHNR and CDR2 FQNEAQ (reference sequence). The CDR3 runs to 14 residues. Trimming pared 1 base from V and 6 bases from J, leaving 12 bases between. The CDR3 is CASSLEQVKDGYTF. The CDR3 DNA reads as TGTGCCAGCAGCTTAGAGCAGGTCAAAGATGGCTACACCTTC.

This chain connects TRBV10-3 to TRBJ2-6; 9 bases are shared with TRBD1. Trimming at V came to 7 bases and at J to 4 bases, leaving 11 bases not matched to a gene. The CDR3 spans 17 residues. Per the germline V gene, CDR1 is ENHRY and CDR2 is SYGVKD. CDR3 in amino acids: CAINPGTGYPGANVLTF. The CDR3 DNA follows: TGTGCCATCAACCCCGGGACAGGGTATCCCGGGGCCAACGTCCTGACTTTC.

The CDR3 loop is CASSQGGQYEQYF. The CDR3 DNA reads as TGTGCCAGCAGCCAAGGGGGACAGTACGAGCAGTACTTC. The gene calls are TRBV14 and TRBJ2-7; TRBD1 matches 7 bases. CDR3 length: 13 residues. J lost 4 bases, V lost 1 base, and 1 base had no gene match. Germline V gene lookup returns CDR1 SGHDN and CDR2 FVKESK.

The chain links TRBV30 to TRBJ1-5, with a possible D match to TRBD1 (5 bases). Germline-derived CDR1 and CDR2 are GTSNPN and SVGIG (reference sequence). This CDR3 is 16 amino acids long. Between the trimmed V and J ends, which lost 0 bases and 7 bases, there was a span of 19 bases. Here the CDR3 reads CAWSVSGRGSGQPQHF. The CDR3 bases are TGTGCCTGGAGTGTATCCGGTCGGGGCAGCGGGCAGCCCCAGCATTTT.

This clone was seen only once. The gene calls are TRBV28 and TRBJ1-2; 8 bases map to TRBD1. Germline V CDR1 and CDR2: MDHEN, SYDVKM. Trimming cost V 5 bases and J 7 bases; bases outside gene matches: 15. This CDR3 spans 16 amino acids. CDR3 in DNA: TGTGCCAGCAGTCCAATTGGGACAGGCTTTGACTGTGGCTACACCTTC. This codes for CASSPIGTGFDCGYTF.

V gene TRBV7-2 combines with J gene TRBJ1-2; 7 bases agree with TRBD1. Unmatched junction bases numbered 11, after V lost 5 bases and J lost 2 bases. The CDR3 runs to 16 residues. From germline, CDR1 is SGHTA and CDR2 FQGNSA. This CDR3 reads CASSPPTGPRNYGYTF. For the CDR3, the DNA is TGTGCCAGCAGCCCCCCGACAGGGCCGAGAAACTATGGCTACACCTTC.

In this sample, this clone turned up once. This chain joins TRBV5-4 and TRBJ2-1, with 7 bases matching TRBD1. Per the germline V gene, CDR1 is SGHNT and CDR2 is YYREEE (reference sequence). Trimming cost V 1 base and J 9 bases; bases outside gene matches: 4. The CDR3 covers 13 residues. The CDR3 DNA reads TGTGCCAGCAGCTTGCGACAGGGCACTGAGCAGTTCTTC. As protein: CASSLRQGTEQFF.

The chain carries TRBV27 and TRBJ2-6; maybe TRBD2 (5 bases). The CDR3 runs to 14 residues. Germline V CDR1 and CDR2: MNHEY, SMNVEV (reference sequence). The V and J ends lost 5 bases and 2 bases respectively, with 7 bases between them. The DNA for the CDR3 is TGTGCCAGCAGTCCACTAGCTGGGGCCAACGTCCTGACTTTC. It translates to CASSPLAGANVLTF.

The gene calls are TRBV6-1 and TRBJ2-1; no definite D call. The CDR3 totals 13 residues. Germline CDR1 MNHNS, CDR2 SASEGT. V was shortened by 3 bases and J by 8 bases, with 11 bases between the two germline ends. The DNA of the CDR3 is TGTGCCAGCAGTGATCGGGCATACGATGAGCAGTTCTTC. Translation gives CASSDRAYDEQFF.